This T cell receptor beta chain was sequenced in a study of spatial heterogeneity in lung cancer. TCRdb processed the 5' RACE reads anew with MiXCR; each CDR3 protein has one entry. The sample records approximately 50,000 distinct CDR3 sequences, less than 9.5% being singletons. Documented time point: blood at routine non-recurrence follow-up after resection. Unsorted tumor, nontumor lung tissue or cryopreserved PBMC supplied the whole RNA. This clonotype has a count of ten or more. Looked up from germline, CDR1 is LGHDT and CDR2 is YNNKEL (reference sequence). V shed 4 bases and J shed 5 bases, with 9 bases lying between them. CDR3 length equals 13 residues.

This specimen consisted of PBMCs, obtained at follow-up. The sequence derives from a female donor with early-stage non-small cell lung cancer. The V call is TRBV3-1, the J call TRBJ2-1; D may be TRBD2 (6 bases). CDR3 bases: TGTGCCAGCAGCCTGGGGACTGACAATGAGCAGTTCTTC. This sequence encodes CASSLGTDNEQFF.